This T cell receptor (beta chain) comes out of a study of shared clonotypes between healthy human individuals (dated by TCRdb to the early 2020s). General notes on the study: Three men and two women, aged 18 to 49 years, made up the cohort. For each donor, CD4 naive and CD4 memory were each given three plates, CD8 naive was given two plates, and CD8 memory was given one plate. Blood TCR repertoires of about five healthy adults were deeply sequenced to estimate repertoire size and the extent of clonotype sharing between individuals. Libraries were prepared and TCR repertoires were sequenced by different laboratories using diverse techniques, in order to increase sequencing depth and limit assay-specific biases. Each donor's leukapheresis produced roughly between roughly 0.85 and 9 billion PBMCs.

Using the deep immunoSEQ assay, multiplex PCR amplified TCR CDR3 regions from genomic DNA. Extracted genomic DNA from each cell subset was spread evenly across all wells of several immunoSEQ 96-well plates, with each plate serving as a replicate. For sorted subsets, about 210 ng of genomic DNA, equivalent to tens of thousands of T cell genomes, went into each replicate PCR. Purified libraries were quantified with a Qubit 3.0 fluorometer, sized on a Bioanalyzer 2100, and re-quantified with the KAPA Library Quantification kit. A separate single-read 150-cycle Illumina NextSeq 550 flow cell was used to sequence each immunoSEQ 96-well plate. As for the authors' bioinformatics: Because only junctional sequences without quality scores were contained in the immunoSEQ output, filtering matching that applied to full-length reads could not be performed. Sequences were annotated with PyIR, a Python wrapper for IgBLAST v1.9, and V/J genes and CDR3 were assigned using IMGT germline references. Reads with weak V/J assignments (E-value above 1e-6), missing CDR3, stop codons, out-of-frame junctions, or ambiguous translated residues were removed. A V3J clonotype was defined by an identical inferred V gene, J gene, and CDR3 amino acid sequence. Percentage overlap between repertoires was calculated by dividing the number of shared unique clonotypes by the size of the smaller repertoire. Three approaches were used to assess repertoire richness: RTK rarefaction, the Chao1 estimator, and Recon v2.1 estimates of unobserved clonotypes. For all TCRbeta clonotypes obtained by the gDNA method from several donors, generation probabilities were computed with OLGA. TCRdb re-hosts the immuneACCESS table, in-frame sequences only. Its copies lack some clones; in the studies checked, an unresolved V gene accounts for under half of them, and the cause for the rest is not known. Clone size and the V and J calls come from that table; the DNA yielded D and trimming. The sample includes 2 million to 2.5 million clones, with roughly 93% observed a single time. Of the sample, 0.39% falls within the top ten clones.

Study-level results and caveats: When a few donors were compared, the shared fraction of clonotypes was 5% to 6.5% for naive CD4, less than 4% for naive CD8, roughly 2.5% for memory CD4, and 0.4% for memory CD8. Because the study included only a small number of donors, the genetic and exposure-history diversity represented was limited. Naive subsets generally had larger estimated clonotype richness than memory subsets. Rarefaction of sorted-subset datasets indicated incomplete sequencing despite the large sequencing depth. Clonotypes shared by all four sorted-subset donors showed higher generation probabilities than non-shared clonotypes. Based on pairwise subsampling, the degree of clonotype sharing among donors was expected to be affected by sequencing depth. Sampling was restricted to blood, and TCR repertoires in tissue are likely to differ from TCR repertoires in blood.

With respect to this clone: The specificity of this receptor is unknown. The record has no base qualities; no much larger clone is one base away.

Taken from the germline V gene (reference sequence), the CDR1 and CDR2 loops are MNHEY and SMNVEV. V is shortened by 0 bases, J by 6 bases, and the region joining them spans 9 bases. The CDR3 holds 14 amino acids from the cysteine to the phenylalanine. The DNA shown is the 42-base CDR3, in frame from base 1. Healthy HIV-negative adults with no recently reported acute infections or vaccinations were included as donors. Every donor was a Caucasian adult residing in Nashville, Tennessee, USA. CD4+ T cells were enriched by magnetic negative selection, after which naive cells were positively selected on CD45RA and the negative fraction was taken as the memory subset. Blood was obtained by leukapheresis, after which PBMCs were separated by Ficoll-Histopaque density gradient centrifugation and cryopreserved in liquid nitrogen vapor phase. Purity and quantity of every magnetically sorted T cell population were checked by analytical flow cytometry. Genomic DNA was isolated from each sorted fraction and quantified by UV absorbance on a Nanodrop 2000c.

The receptor comes from a young man in good health. Some clones in this sample may be carry-over from other donors' samples. The V and J segments used are TRBV27 and TRBJ1-5; there is no confident call for the D gene. Sequenced: naive CD4+ T cells from PBMCs. Per the publication, the cell subset or site label means: CD45RA+ positively selected. The CDR3 loop reads CASSLSGEAQPQHF. The DNA sequence follows: TGTGCCAGCAGTTTATCAGGAGAGGCTCAGCCCCAGCATTTT.